These 13 T cell receptor beta chains originate from one sample sequenced in a study of T cells in tuberculosis. The data were produced by immunoSEQ multiplex PCR, yet TCRdb's version contains in-frame clones alone and is incomplete. The sample gives 50,000 to 65,000 clones, roughly 87% of which show up once; less than 25% is in the top ten. After thawing and overnight rest, PBMC were stained with GMM-loaded CD1B tetramer, viability dye and anti-CD3 for sorting. The lipid loaded on the CD1B tetramers was C32 glucose monomycolate from Rhodococcus equi. The sample was CD1b-GMM tetramer-negative cells sorted from PBMCs. These receptor sequences come from an adult woman with latent tuberculosis.

V and J are TRBV18 and TRBJ2-7; 8 bases align to TRBD1. Per germline, CDR1 KGHSH and CDR2 LQKENI. Trimming took 0 bases from V and 7 from J; bases not matched to a gene: 2. CDR3 length equals 13 residues. The CDR3 DNA follows: TGTGCCAGCTCACCACCGAGGGACAGGGAGCAGTACTTC. It is translated as CASSPPRDREQYF. Full variable domain (rest looked up from reference TRBV18 and TRBJ2-7): NAGVMQNPRHLVRRRGQEARLRCSPMKGHSHVYWYRQLPEEGLKFMVYLQKENIIDESGMPKERFSAEFPKEGPSILRIQQVVRGDSAAYFCASSPPRDREQYFGPGTRLTVT.

On this clone itself: One junction end does not reproduce the germline sequence, and a read error may be involved. This chain joins TRBV7-7 and TRBJ2-5, with 13 bases that match TRBD2. Germline V lookup: CDR1 SSHAT, CDR2 FNYEAQ (reference sequence). The CDR3 sequence is 14 residues long. CDR3 region: CASSPGTSGMAQYF. The CDR3 DNA is TGTGCTAGCAGCCCTGGGACTAGCGGGATGGCCCAGTACTTC.

This clone was seen once. The chain joins TRBV2 to TRBJ2-1; perhaps TRBD2 as D (6 bases). Trimming took off 5 bases at V and 9 bases at J, with 17 bases between the two ends. CDR3 size: 14 residues. Germline V lookup: CDR1 SNHLY, CDR2 FYNNEI. CDR3 region: CASSIPLGGIEQFF. The CDR3 DNA follows: TGTGCCAGCAGTATCCCCCTTGGAGGGATTGAGCAGTTCTTC. Supplemented by reference TRBV2 and TRBJ2-1, the full variable domain reads EPEVTQTPSHQVTQMGQEVILRCVPISNHLYFYWYRQILGQKVEFLVSFYNNEISEKSEIFDDQFSVERPDGSNFTLKIRSTKLEDSAMYFCASSIPLGGIEQFFGPGTRLTVL.

CDR3 region: CASSLGDSTEAFF. Written as DNA, the CDR3 is TGTGCCAGCAGTTTAGGGGACTCCACTGAAGCTTTCTTT. V gene TRBV27 combines with J gene TRBJ1-1; D perhaps matches TRBD1 (5 bases). From germline, CDR1 is MNHEY and CDR2 SMNVEV (reference sequence). Trimming shortened V by 2 bases and J by 4 bases, and 8 bases separated the two germline ends. This CDR3 region has 13 residues.

This chain links TRBV4-3 with TRBJ2-1, with 9 bases lining up with TRBD2. CDR1 LGHNA and CDR2 YSLEER come from the germline V gene. The trim removed 0 bases at V and 2 bases at J, leaving 8 bases unmatched. This CDR3 region has 18 residues. Here the CDR3 reads CASSQDRGGGVPYNEQFF. The CDR3 nucleotides read TGCGCCAGCAGCCAAGATCGGGGCGGGGGGGTTCCCTACAATGAGCAGTTCTTC.

V is TRBV28 and J is TRBJ1-3; TRBD1 matches at 7 bases. V was clipped by 6 bases and J by 0 bases; unmatched bases: 2. CDR3 size: 14 residues. CDR1 is MDHEN and CDR2 is SYDVKM in the germline V gene. This chain's CDR3 is CASREGASGNTIYF. The DNA for the CDR3 is TGTGCCAGCAGGGAGGGGGCCTCTGGAAACACCATATATTTT.

The rearrangement uses TRBV9 and TRBJ2-2; D is ambiguous. The CDR3 sequence is 13 residues long. Trimming left V 5 bases short and J 8 bases short, with 13 bases between. Germline CDR1 SGDLS, CDR2 YYNGEE. CDR3 DNA sequence: TGTGCCAGCAGTTCCACCCTCGGGGGGGAGCTGTTTTTT. Amino acid sequence: CASSSTLGGELFF.

The chain carries TRBV30 and TRBJ1-3; unclear D gene. In germline, CDR1 is GTSNPN, CDR2 SVGIG (reference sequence). V lost 2 bases, J lost 4 bases, and 9 bases lay in between. The CDR3 consists of 13 residues. The CDR3: CAWSQSIGNTIYF. The CDR3 nucleotides are TGTGCCTGGAGTCAAAGCATAGGAAACACCATATATTTT.

V and J are TRBV27 and TRBJ1-5; no firm D call. Germline values: CDR1 MNHEY, CDR2 SMNVEV (reference sequence). V was clipped by 6 bases and J by 3 bases, with 15 bases between them. The CDR3 length is 15 residues. CDR3: CASRPRPGINQPQHF. The CDR3 region has the DNA TGTGCCAGCAGACCCCGGCCAGGCATCAATCAGCCCCAGCATTTT.

This chain uses TRBV5-6 with TRBJ2-5; tentative D call: TRBD1 (6 bases). The germline V and J ends were trimmed by 4 bases and 1 base, with 8 bases remaining between them. From germline, CDR1 is SGHDT and CDR2 YYEEEE. The CDR3 extends over 13 amino acids. CDR3: CASSLGAQETQYF. Written as DNA, the CDR3 is TGTGCCAGCAGCCTGGGGGCCCAAGAGACCCAGTACTTC.

The chain joins TRBV4-3 to TRBJ2-6; tentative D call: TRBD1 (6 bases). V dropped 1 base and J dropped 2 bases, with 6 bases sitting between them. Looked up from germline, CDR1 is LGHNA and CDR2 is YSLEER. The CDR3 runs to 15 residues. CDR3 DNA: TGCGCCAGCAGCCAAGGGACAGCTGGGGCCAACGTCCTGACTTTC. Its translation: CASSQGTAGANVLTF.

The rearrangement links TRBV4-3 to TRBJ1-4; a possible D gene is TRBD1 (5 bases). In germline, CDR1 is LGHNA, CDR2 YSLEER. Between the trimmed V and J ends, which lost 0 bases and 2 bases, there was a span of 13 bases. The CDR3 totals 17 residues. The CDR3 is CASSQETGVTTNEKLFF. The CDR3, as DNA: TGCGCCAGCAGCCAAGAAACGGGGGTCACGACTAATGAAAAACTGTTTTTT.

The chain joins TRBV6-5 to TRBJ2-4; D may be TRBD1 (5 bases). The CDR3 extends over 11 amino acids. V lost 8 bases and J 7 bases, leaving 9 bases between the germline ends. Germline assignment: CDR1 MNHEY and CDR2 SVGAGI. The CDR3 coding sequence is TGTGCCAGCGCCCAGGGTAACATTCAGTACTTC. Its translation: CASAQGNIQYF.